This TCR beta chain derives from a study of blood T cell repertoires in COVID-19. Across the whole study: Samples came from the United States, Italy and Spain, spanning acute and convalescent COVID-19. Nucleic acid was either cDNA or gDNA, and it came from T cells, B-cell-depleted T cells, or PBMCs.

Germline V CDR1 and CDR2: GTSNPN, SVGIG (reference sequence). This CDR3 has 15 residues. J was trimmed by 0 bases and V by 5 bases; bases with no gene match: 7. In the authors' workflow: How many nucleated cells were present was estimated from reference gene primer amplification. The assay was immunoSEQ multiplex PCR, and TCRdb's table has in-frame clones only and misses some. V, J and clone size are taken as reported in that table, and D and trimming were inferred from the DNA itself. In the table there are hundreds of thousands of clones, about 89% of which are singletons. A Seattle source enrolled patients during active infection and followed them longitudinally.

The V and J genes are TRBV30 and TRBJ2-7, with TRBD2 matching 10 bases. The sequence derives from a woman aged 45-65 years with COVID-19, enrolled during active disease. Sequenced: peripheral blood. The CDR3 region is CAWDGGLAASYEQYF. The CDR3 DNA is TGTGCCTGGGACGGTGGACTAGCGGCCTCCTACGAGCAGTACTTC. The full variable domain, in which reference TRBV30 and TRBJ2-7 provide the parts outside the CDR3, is SQTIHQWPATLVQPVGSPLSLECTVEGTSNPNLYWYRQAAGRGLQLLFYSVGIGQISSEVPQNLSASRPQDRQFILSSKKLLLSDSGFYLCAWDGGLAASYEQYFGPGTRLTVT.